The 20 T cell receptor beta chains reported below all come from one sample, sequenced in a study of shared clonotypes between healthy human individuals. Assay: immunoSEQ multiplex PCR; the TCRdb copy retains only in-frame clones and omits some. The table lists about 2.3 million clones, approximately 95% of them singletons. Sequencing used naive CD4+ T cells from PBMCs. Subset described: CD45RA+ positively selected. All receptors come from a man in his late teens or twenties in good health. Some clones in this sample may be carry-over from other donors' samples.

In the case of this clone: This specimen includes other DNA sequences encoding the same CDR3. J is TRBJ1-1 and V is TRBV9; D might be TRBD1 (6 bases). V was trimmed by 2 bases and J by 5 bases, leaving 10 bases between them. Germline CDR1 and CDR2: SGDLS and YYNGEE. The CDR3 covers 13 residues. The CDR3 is CASSVGGRTEAFF. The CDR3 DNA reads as TGTGCCAGCAGCGTCGGGGGGCGGACTGAAGCTTTCTTT.

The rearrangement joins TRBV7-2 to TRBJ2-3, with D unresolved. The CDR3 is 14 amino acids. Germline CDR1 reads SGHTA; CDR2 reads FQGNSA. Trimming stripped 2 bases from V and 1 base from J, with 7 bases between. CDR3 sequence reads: CASSLHQGTDTQYF. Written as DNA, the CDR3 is TGTGCCAGCAGCTTACACCAGGGCACAGATACGCAGTATTTT.

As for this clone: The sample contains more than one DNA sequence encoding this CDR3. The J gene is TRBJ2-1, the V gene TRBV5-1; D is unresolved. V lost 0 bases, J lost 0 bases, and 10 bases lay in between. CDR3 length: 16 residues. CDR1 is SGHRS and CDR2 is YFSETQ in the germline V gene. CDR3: CASSLDRSSSYNEQFF. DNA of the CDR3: TGCGCCAGCAGCTTGGACCGGAGCAGCTCCTACAATGAGCAGTTCTTC.

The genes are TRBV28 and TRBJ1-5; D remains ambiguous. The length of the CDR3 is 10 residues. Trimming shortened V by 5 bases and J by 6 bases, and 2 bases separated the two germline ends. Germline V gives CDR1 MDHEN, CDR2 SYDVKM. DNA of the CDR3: TGTGCCAGCAGTAGTCAGCCCCAGCATTTT. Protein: CASSSQPQHF.

The DNA for the CDR3 is TGTGCCAGCAGCCAAGAGTTGGTGCGACAGGGGAGGAGAGTGAGCAATCAGCCCCAGCATTTT. This translates into CASSQELVRQGRRVSNQPQHF. This chain connects TRBV4-2 to TRBJ1-5; 8 positions match TRBD1. Looked up from germline, CDR1 is LGHNA and CDR2 is YNFKEQ. This CDR3 region has 21 residues. J lost 1 base, V lost 0 bases, and 17 bases had no gene match.

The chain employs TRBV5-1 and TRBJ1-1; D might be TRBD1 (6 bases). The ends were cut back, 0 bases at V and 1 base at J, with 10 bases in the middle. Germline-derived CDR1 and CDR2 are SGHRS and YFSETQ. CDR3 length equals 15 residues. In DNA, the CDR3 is TGCGCCAGCAGCTTGGCCCCAGGGGCGAACACTGAAGCTTTCTTT. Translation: CASSLAPGANTEAFF.

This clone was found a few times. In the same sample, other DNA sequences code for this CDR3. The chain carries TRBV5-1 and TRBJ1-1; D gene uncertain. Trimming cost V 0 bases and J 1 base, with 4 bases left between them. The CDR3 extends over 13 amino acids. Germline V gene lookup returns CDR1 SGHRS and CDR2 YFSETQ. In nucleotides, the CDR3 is TGCGCCAGCAGCTTGGAAACGAACACTGAAGCTTTCTTT. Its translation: CASSLETNTEAFF.

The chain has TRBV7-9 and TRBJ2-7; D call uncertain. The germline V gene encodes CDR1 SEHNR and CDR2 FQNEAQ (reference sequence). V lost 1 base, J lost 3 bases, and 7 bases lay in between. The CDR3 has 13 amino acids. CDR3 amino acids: CASSLGESYEQYF. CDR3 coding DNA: TGTGCCAGCAGCTTAGGAGAAAGCTACGAGCAGTACTTC. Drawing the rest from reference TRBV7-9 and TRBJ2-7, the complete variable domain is DTGVSQNPRHKITKRGQNVTFRCDPISEHNRLYWYRQTLGQGPEFLTYFQNEAQLEKSRLLSDRFSAERPKGSFSTLEIQRTEQGDSAMYLCASSLGESYEQYFGPGTRLTVT.

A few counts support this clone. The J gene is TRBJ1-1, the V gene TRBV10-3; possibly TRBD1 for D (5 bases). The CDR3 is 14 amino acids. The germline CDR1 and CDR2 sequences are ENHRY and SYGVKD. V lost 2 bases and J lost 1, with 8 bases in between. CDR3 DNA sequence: TGTGCCATCAGTGAGCTGGGGCAGAACACTGAAGCTTTCTTT. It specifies CAISELGQNTEAFF.

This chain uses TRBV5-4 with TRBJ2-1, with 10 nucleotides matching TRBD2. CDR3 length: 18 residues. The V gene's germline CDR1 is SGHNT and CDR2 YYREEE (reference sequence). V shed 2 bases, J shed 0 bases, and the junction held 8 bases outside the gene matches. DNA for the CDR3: TGTGCCAGCAGCTTCTCAAGCGGGAGGGCCTTCTCCTACAATGAGCAGTTCTTC. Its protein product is CASSFSSGRAFSYNEQFF.

The CDR3 is CASSQETGGSTDTQYF. The CDR3 DNA follows: TGTGCCAGCAGCCAAGAGACAGGGGGGAGCACAGATACGCAGTATTTT. The chain carries TRBV4-2 and TRBJ2-3, with 9 bases identical to TRBD1. This CDR3 has 16 residues. The V gene end was trimmed by 0 bases and the J gene end by 0 bases; junction bases not matched to a gene: 1. Germline V gene lookup returns CDR1 LGHNA and CDR2 YNFKEQ.

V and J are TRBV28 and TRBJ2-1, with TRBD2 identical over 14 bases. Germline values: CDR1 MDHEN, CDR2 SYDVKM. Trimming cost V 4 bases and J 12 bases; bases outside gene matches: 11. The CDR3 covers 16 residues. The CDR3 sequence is CASSSTSGRVGLGQFF. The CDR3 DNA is TGTGCCAGCAGTTCGACTAGCGGGAGGGTCGGCTTAGGGCAGTTCTTC.

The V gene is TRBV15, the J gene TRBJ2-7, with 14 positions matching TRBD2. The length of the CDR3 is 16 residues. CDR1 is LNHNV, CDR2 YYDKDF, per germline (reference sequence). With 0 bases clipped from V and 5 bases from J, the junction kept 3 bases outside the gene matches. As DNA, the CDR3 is TGTGCCACCAGCAGAGATCCGGGACTAGCGGGAGACGAGCAGTACTTC. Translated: CATSRDPGLAGDEQYF.

CDR3 sequence (DNA): TGTGCCAGCAGCCGTTCTAGCGGGAGTACAGATACGCAGTATTTT. It translates to CASSRSSGSTDTQYF. The rearrangement uses TRBV5-4 and TRBJ2-3; TRBD2 agrees at 10 bases. This CDR3 is 15 amino acids long. Germline V CDR1 and CDR2: SGHNT, YYREEE (reference sequence). V lost 4 bases and J lost 3; bases outside the gene matches: 5.

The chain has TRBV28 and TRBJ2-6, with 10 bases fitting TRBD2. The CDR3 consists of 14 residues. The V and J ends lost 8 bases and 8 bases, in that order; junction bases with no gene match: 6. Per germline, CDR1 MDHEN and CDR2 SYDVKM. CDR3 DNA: TGTGCCAGCGGACCAGCGGGAGGGTCCAACGTCCTGACTTTC. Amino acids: CASGPAGGSNVLTF.

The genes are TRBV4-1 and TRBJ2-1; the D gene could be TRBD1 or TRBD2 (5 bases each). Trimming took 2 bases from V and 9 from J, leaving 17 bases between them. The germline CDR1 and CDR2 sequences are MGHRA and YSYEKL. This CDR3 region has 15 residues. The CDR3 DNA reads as TGCGCCAGCAGCCAAACCGGGACGGGGAGATCTGAGCAGTTCTTC. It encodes CASSQTGTGRSEQFF.

The CDR3 sequence is CASSSGVNTEAFF. CDR3 nucleotide sequence: TGTGCCAGCAGCTCCGGGGTGAACACTGAAGCTTTCTTT. The chain combines TRBV5-5 with TRBJ1-1; D remains ambiguous. This CDR3 has 13 residues. In germline, CDR1 is SGHKS, CDR2 YYEKEE (reference sequence). Deletions cut 3 bases from V and 0 bases from J, with 6 bases between.

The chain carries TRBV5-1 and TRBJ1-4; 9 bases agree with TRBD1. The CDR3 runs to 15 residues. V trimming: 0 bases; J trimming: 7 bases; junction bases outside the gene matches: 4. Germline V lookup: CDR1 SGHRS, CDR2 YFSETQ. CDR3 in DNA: TGCGCCAGCAGCTTGGTACAGGGGGCGAGTGAAAAACTGTTTTTT. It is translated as CASSLVQGASEKLFF.

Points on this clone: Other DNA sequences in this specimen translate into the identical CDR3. The CDR3 reads CASSGPGGQETQYF. Here the CDR3 DNA reads TGCGCCAGCAGTGGCCCAGGGGGGCAAGAGACCCAGTACTTC. This rearrangement joins TRBV5-1 to TRBJ2-5; a possible D gene is TRBD1 (7 bases). Per the germline V gene, CDR1 is SGHRS and CDR2 is YFSETQ. The CDR3 has 14 residues. Trimming pared 5 bases from V and 2 bases from J, leaving 13 bases between.

CDR3: CASRSFYEQYF. The DNA of the CDR3 is TGTGCCAGCAGAAGTTTCTACGAGCAGTACTTC. The chain combines TRBV6-5 with TRBJ2-7; no clear D gene. The CDR3 length is 11 residues. CDR1 and CDR2 from the germline V gene are MNHEY and SVGAGI. V was clipped by 6 bases and J by 3 bases, with 6 bases between them.